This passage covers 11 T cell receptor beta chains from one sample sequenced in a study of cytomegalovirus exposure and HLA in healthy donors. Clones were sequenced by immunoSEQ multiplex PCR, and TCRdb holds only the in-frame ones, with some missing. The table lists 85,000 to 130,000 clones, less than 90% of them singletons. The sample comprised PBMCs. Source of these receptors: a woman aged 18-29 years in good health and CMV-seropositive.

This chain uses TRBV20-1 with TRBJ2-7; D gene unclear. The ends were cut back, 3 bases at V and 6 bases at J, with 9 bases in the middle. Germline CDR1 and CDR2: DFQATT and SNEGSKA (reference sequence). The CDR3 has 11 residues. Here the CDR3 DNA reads TGCAGTGCTAGCCGTGGGCCCGAGCAGTACTTC. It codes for CSASRGPEQYF.

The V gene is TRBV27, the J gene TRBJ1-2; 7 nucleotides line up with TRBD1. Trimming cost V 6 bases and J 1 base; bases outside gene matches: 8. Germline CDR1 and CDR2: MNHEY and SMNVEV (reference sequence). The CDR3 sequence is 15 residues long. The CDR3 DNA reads TGTGCCAGCAGGCCCCCCGGGACAGTTAACTATGGCTACACCTTC. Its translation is CASRPPGTVNYGYTF.

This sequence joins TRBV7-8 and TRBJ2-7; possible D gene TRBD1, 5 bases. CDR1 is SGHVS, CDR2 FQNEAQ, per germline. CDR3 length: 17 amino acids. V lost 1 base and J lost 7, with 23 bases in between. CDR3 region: CASSLVAESVGVREQYF. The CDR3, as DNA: TGTGCCAGCAGCTTAGTAGCAGAGAGCGTAGGGGTACGTGAGCAGTACTTC.

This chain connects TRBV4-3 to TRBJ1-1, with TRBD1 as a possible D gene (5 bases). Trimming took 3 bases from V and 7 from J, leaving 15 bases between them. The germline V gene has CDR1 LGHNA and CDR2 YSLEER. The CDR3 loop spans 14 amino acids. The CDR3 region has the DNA TGCGCCAGCAGCCACGCAGGGTTCTCGGGTGAAGCTTTCTTT. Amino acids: CASSHAGFSGEAFF.

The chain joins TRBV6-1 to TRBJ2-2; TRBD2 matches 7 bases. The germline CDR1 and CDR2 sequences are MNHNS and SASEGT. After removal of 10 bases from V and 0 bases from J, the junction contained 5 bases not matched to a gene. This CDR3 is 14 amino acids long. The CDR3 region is CATTGGTNTGELFF. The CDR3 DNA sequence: TGTGCCACAACCGGGGGGACGAACACCGGGGAGCTGTTTTTT.

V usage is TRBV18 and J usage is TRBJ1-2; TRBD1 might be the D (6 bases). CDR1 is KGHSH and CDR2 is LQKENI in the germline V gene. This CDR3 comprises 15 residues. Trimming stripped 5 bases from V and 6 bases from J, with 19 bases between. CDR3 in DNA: TGTGCCAGCTCAATTCGGGGGGGCGCAGCGGATGGCTACACCTTC. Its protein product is CASSIRGGAADGYTF. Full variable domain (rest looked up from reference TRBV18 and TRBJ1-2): NAGVMQNPRHLVRRRGQEARLRCSPMKGHSHVYWYRQLPEEGLKFMVYLQKENIIDESGMPKERFSAEFPKEGPSILRIQQVVRGDSAAYFCASSIRGGAADGYTFGSGTRLTVV.

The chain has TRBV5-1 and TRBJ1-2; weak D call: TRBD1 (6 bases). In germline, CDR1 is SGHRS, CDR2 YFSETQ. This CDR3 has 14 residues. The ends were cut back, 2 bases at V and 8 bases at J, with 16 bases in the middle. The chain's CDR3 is CASSLTGQMWGYTF. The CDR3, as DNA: TGCGCCAGCAGCTTAACAGGACAGATGTGGGGCTACACCTTC. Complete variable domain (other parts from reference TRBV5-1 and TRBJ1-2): KAGVTQTPRYLIKTRGQQVTLSCSPISGHRSVSWYQQTPGQGLQFLFEYFSETQRNKGNFPGRFSGRQFSNSRSEMNVSTLELGDSALYLCASSLTGQMWGYTFGSGTRLTVV.

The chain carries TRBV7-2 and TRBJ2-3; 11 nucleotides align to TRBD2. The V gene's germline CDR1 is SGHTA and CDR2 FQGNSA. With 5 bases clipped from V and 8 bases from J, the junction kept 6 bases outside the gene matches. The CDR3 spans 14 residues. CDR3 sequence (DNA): TGTGCCAGCAGCCTACTAGCGGGGGCGGCTACGCAGTATTTT. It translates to CASSLLAGAATQYF.

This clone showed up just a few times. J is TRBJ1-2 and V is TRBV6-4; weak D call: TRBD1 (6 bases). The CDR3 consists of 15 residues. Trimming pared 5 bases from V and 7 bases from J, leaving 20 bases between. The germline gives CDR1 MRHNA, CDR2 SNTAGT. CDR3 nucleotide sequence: TGTGCCAGCAGTCTCTCCGGAGGGGGGGTCAGTGGCTACACCTTC. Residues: CASSLSGGGVSGYTF.

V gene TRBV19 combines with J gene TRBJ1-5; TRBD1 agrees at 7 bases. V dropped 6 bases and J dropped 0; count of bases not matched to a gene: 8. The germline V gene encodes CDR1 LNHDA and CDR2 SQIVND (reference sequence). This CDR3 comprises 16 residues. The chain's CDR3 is CASSTGVLFSNQPQHF. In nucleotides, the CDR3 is TGTGCCAGTAGCACAGGGGTACTCTTTAGCAATCAGCCCCAGCATTTT.

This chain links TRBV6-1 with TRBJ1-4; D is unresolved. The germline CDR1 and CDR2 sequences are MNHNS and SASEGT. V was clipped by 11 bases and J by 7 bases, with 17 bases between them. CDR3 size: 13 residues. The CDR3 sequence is CASSVGSGEKLFF. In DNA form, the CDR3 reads TGTGCCTCAAGCGTCGGGAGTGGTGAAAAACTGTTTTTT.